Given below is one T cell receptor (beta chain) in context. Alongside a J-beta primer mix, a sample-barcoded 5' primer served in a second PCR lasting about 7 to 12 cycles. Template switching added a 12-random-nucleotide identifier to every cDNA molecule. There were at least 2.5 million CDR3-containing paired-end reads obtained from each sample. TCRdb ran MiXCR on the 5' RACE reads and lists one entry per CDR3 protein. Of roughly 2 million distinct CDR3 sequences listed, about 49% were seen once; the top ten hold approximately 2.1%. This entry belongs to a study of blood T cells in healthy people across ages. The ends were cut back, 2 bases at V and 10 bases at J, with 24 bases in the middle. The V gene's germline CDR1 is MGHRA and CDR2 YSYEKL. The CDR3 consists of 16 residues. At least 5.5 micrograms of total RNA were extracted per sample.

This chain links TRBV4-1 with TRBJ2-7, with a tentative D call TRBD1 (6 bases). This clonotype was sampled from a woman aged 40 to 50 in good health. Sequenced: blood. The CDR3 nucleotides are TGCGCCAGCAGCCAACCGCCGGGACACCAAGAGTCAGCCCAGTACTTC. This codes for CASSQPPGHQESAQYF.